Shown below are 26 T cell receptor beta chains from a single sample sequenced in a study of cytomegalovirus exposure and HLA in healthy donors. The PCR made use of 60 Vbeta and 13 Jbeta primers. Method: immunoSEQ multiplex PCR; TCRdb's copy keeps in-frame clones and lacks some. The sample holds approximately 120,000 clones, around 77% seen once. The sequenced sample consisted of PBMCs. The receptors shown here come from a middle-aged woman in good health and CMV-seropositive.

This clone was seen once. The chain uses TRBV2 and TRBJ2-7; 9 nucleotides agree with TRBD1. CDR1 is SNHLY and CDR2 is FYNNEI in the germline V gene. The ends lost 7 bases at V and 4 bases at J; junction bases unmatched: 8. CDR3 size: 14 residues. Written as DNA, the CDR3 is TGTGCCAGCAAGAGACAGGGGGAGAGTTACGAGCAGTACTTC. This translates into CASKRQGESYEQYF.

The rearrangement joins TRBV27 to TRBJ1-2; 7 bases fit TRBD1. Per the germline V gene, CDR1 is MNHEY and CDR2 is SMNVEV (reference sequence). This CDR3 region has 15 residues. Germline trimming cut 4 bases from V and 4 bases from J; bases unmatched to any gene: 9. DNA of the CDR3: TGTGCCAGCAGTTCAACAGGGGTAGCTAGCTATGGCTACACCTTC. This encodes CASSSTGVASYGYTF.

The chain has TRBV15 and TRBJ2-2, with D hard to call. Trimming removed 2 bases from V and 3 bases from J, with 4 bases in between. The CDR3 totals 13 residues. Per germline, CDR1 LNHNV and CDR2 YYDKDF (reference sequence). The CDR3 region has the DNA TGTGCCACCAGCAGATCCTACACCGGGGAGCTGTTTTTT. Translation: CATSRSYTGELFF. Complete variable domain (other parts from reference TRBV15 and TRBJ2-2): DAMVIQNPRYQVTQFGKPVTLSCSQTLNHNVMYWYQQKSSQAPKLLFHYYDKDFNNEADTPDNFQSRRPNTSFCFLDIRSPGLGDTAMYLCATSRSYTGELFFGEGSRLTVL.

The rearrangement joins TRBV2 to TRBJ1-2; 7 bases are shared with TRBD1. The CDR3 covers 15 residues. Germline V gives CDR1 SNHLY, CDR2 FYNNEI. Trimming cost V 3 bases and J 4 bases; bases outside gene matches: 8. CDR3 sequence (DNA): TGTGCCAGCAGTGACGTCCCGGGACAGCCCTATGGCTACACCTTC. This gives the protein CASSDVPGQPYGYTF. The whole variable domain, filled in from reference TRBV2 and TRBJ1-2, reads EPEVTQTPSHQVTQMGQEVILRCVPISNHLYFYWYRQILGQKVEFLVSFYNNEISEKSEIFDDQFSVERPDGSNFTLKIRSTKLEDSAMYFCASSDVPGQPYGYTFGSGTRLTVV.

This sequence joins TRBV5-1 and TRBJ1-4; D ambiguous. V shed 4 bases and J shed 7 bases, with 17 bases lying between them. Germline CDR1 and CDR2: SGHRS and YFSETQ. This CDR3 is 15 amino acids long. DNA for the CDR3: TGCGCCAGCAGCCCTGGCGGGCAAGTCGGTGAAAAACTGTTTTTT. Protein: CASSPGGQVGEKLFF.

The gene calls are TRBV18 and TRBJ1-4, with 9 nucleotides matching TRBD1. CDR3 size: 14 residues. The germline V gene encodes CDR1 KGHSH and CDR2 LQKENI. Trimming removed 3 bases from V and 8 bases from J; junction bases left unmatched: 4. CDR3 bases: TGTGCCAGCTCACCTAGACAGGGGGAGGAAAAACTGTTTTTT. As protein: CASSPRQGEEKLFF.

The gene calls are TRBV28 and TRBJ2-3, with TRBD2 as a possible D gene (5 bases). Trimming removed 5 bases at V and 2 bases at J, with 11 bases between. Germline V lookup: CDR1 MDHEN, CDR2 SYDVKM. The CDR3 loop spans 14 amino acids. The CDR3: CASSPRTFTDTQYF. The CDR3 nucleotides read TGTGCCAGCAGTCCACGGACTTTCACAGATACGCAGTATTTT.

CDR3 DNA sequence: TGTGCCAGTATCGGACAGGGGTTCGGGAACACTGAAGCTTTCTTT. Translation: CASIGQGFGNTEAFF. This rearrangement joins TRBV19 to TRBJ1-1; TRBD1 matches 9 bases. The CDR3 has 15 amino acids. V lost 7 bases to trimming and J lost 1 base; unmatched junction nucleotides: 7. Germline V gene lookup returns CDR1 LNHDA and CDR2 SQIVND (reference sequence).

This chain joins TRBV30 and TRBJ2-1, with 8 bases identical to TRBD2. The CDR3 contains 13 residues. Germline CDR1 reads GTSNPN; CDR2 reads SVGIG (reference sequence). The CDR3 region has the DNA TGTGCAGGGAGCGGGACTAGTTTATTGGAGCAGTTCTTC. It translates to CAGSGTSLLEQFF.

This chain connects TRBV6-1 to TRBJ1-1; 7 bases map to TRBD1. The CDR3 is made up of 13 amino acids. The V gene end was trimmed by 5 bases and the J gene end by 3 bases; junction bases not matched to a gene: 3. CDR1 and CDR2 from the germline V gene are MNHNS and SASEGT. The CDR3 is CASSTDRDTEAFF. CDR3 nucleotides: TGTGCCAGCAGTACCGACAGGGACACTGAAGCTTTCTTT.

This clone has more than one count but fewer than ten. The rearrangement links TRBV5-4 to TRBJ2-7, with 12 nucleotides matching TRBD2. Germline-derived CDR1 and CDR2 are SGHNT and YYREEE (reference sequence). The V segment lost 5 bases and the J segment 0 bases; nucleotides outside the gene matches: 3. This CDR3 comprises 15 residues. The CDR3 DNA reads as TGTGCCAGCAGGACTAGCGGGGGATACTCCTACGAGCAGTACTTC. Translation: CASRTSGGYSYEQYF.

The chain links TRBV10-3 to TRBJ1-1; 9 nucleotides match TRBD1. The V and J ends lost 4 bases and 8 bases, in that order; junction bases with no gene match: 2. CDR1 and CDR2 (germline): ENHRY, SYGVKD. CDR3 size: 12 residues. The CDR3 sequence is CAISVTGGEAFF. In DNA form, the CDR3 reads TGTGCCATCAGTGTTACAGGGGGCGAAGCTTTCTTT.

The rearrangement uses TRBV28 and TRBJ2-7; 7 bases are shared with TRBD2. V was clipped by 2 bases and J by 3 bases; unmatched bases: 4. The CDR3 totals 14 residues. The germline V gene has CDR1 MDHEN and CDR2 SYDVKM. The CDR3, as DNA: TGTGCCAGCAGTTTAGAGGCTAGCGGCTACGAGCAGTACTTC. This encodes CASSLEASGYEQYF.

V and J are TRBV30 and TRBJ2-1, with D perhaps matching TRBD2 (5 bases). Deletions cut 4 bases from V and 4 bases from J, with 14 bases between. Germline CDR1 is GTSNPN and CDR2 is SVGIG (reference sequence). The CDR3 contains 14 residues. CDR3 amino acids: CAWKGDRRYNEQFF. The CDR3 bases are TGTGCCTGGAAGGGAGATAGGAGGTACAATGAGCAGTTCTTC.

This chain uses TRBV5-6 with TRBJ2-3, with D possibly being TRBD1 (5 bases). V dropped 0 bases and J dropped 4 bases, with 9 bases sitting between them. CDR1 and CDR2 from the germline V gene are SGHDT and YYEEEE. There are 14 residues in the CDR3. This CDR3 reads CASSLDLGADTQYF. The CDR3 DNA follows: TGTGCCAGCAGCTTGGACTTAGGGGCAGATACGCAGTATTTT.

The chain joins TRBV29-1 to TRBJ2-3, with 8 positions matching TRBD1. Germline CDR1 reads SQVTM; CDR2 reads ANQGSEA. After removal of 5 bases from V and 3 bases from J, the junction contained 4 bases not matched to a gene. The CDR3 contains 13 residues. This CDR3 reads CSVLTGGTDTQYF. For the CDR3, the DNA is TGCAGCGTTTTAACAGGGGGGACAGATACGCAGTATTTT.

The genes are TRBV5-1 and TRBJ2-2; 11 positions match TRBD2. This CDR3 region has 16 residues. After removal of 4 bases from V and 4 bases from J, the junction contained 6 bases not matched to a gene. Germline V CDR1 and CDR2: SGHRS, YFSETQ. The CDR3 loop reads CASSPLAGGSTGELFF. CDR3 bases: TGCGCCAGCAGCCCGCTAGCGGGAGGTAGCACCGGGGAGCTGTTTTTT.

The rearrangement joins TRBV9 to TRBJ2-1; D perhaps matches TRBD1 (5 bases). The CDR3 runs to 12 residues. From germline, CDR1 is SGDLS and CDR2 YYNGEE. The ends were cut back, 0 bases at V and 8 bases at J, with 6 bases in the middle. CDR3 coding DNA: TGTGCCAGCAGCGTAGCAGGGTATGAGCAGTTCTTC. It is translated as CASSVAGYEQFF.

In DNA, the CDR3 is TGTGCCAGCAGGCCCGGGGCCTACAATGAGCAGTTCTTC. This translates into CASRPGAYNEQFF. The chain couples TRBV6-1 to TRBJ2-1; possibly TRBD2 for D (5 bases). Germline CDR1 MNHNS, CDR2 SASEGT. CDR3 length: 13 residues. V gave up 6 bases and J gave up 2 bases, with 8 bases separating them.

This clone was counted between two and nine times. This rearrangement joins TRBV6-1 to TRBJ2-5; 13 bases match TRBD2. CDR1 MNHNS and CDR2 SASEGT come from the germline V gene. With V trimmed by 4 bases and J by 6 bases, 5 bases remained unmatched. This CDR3 has 15 residues. In DNA, the CDR3 is TGTGCCAGCAGTGTGGGACTAGCGGGACTGAAGACCCAGTACTTC. The encoded protein is CASSVGLAGLKTQYF.

The chain joins TRBV30 to TRBJ1-5; D perhaps matches TRBD1 (6 bases). The germline V gene encodes CDR1 GTSNPN and CDR2 SVGIG (reference sequence). The ends were cut back, 0 bases at V and 8 bases at J, with 20 bases in the middle. The CDR3 is 16 residues long. The CDR3 loop reads CAWSVSVTGLGEPQHF. The CDR3 DNA follows: TGTGCCTGGAGTGTAAGTGTAACAGGGCTCGGGGAGCCCCAGCATTTT.

CDR3 sequence reads: CASSLYTGANVLTF. CDR3 DNA: TGCGCCAGCAGCTTGTACACTGGGGCCAACGTCCTGACTTTC. The rearrangement links TRBV5-1 to TRBJ2-6; D gene ambiguous. This CDR3 has 14 amino acids. Trimming shortened V by 1 base and J by 2 bases, and 4 bases separated the two germline ends. The germline CDR1 and CDR2 sequences are SGHRS and YFSETQ.

The gene calls are TRBV2 and TRBJ1-5; a possible D gene is TRBD1 (6 bases). Trimming shortened V by 5 bases and J by 1 base, and 18 bases separated the two germline ends. The V gene's germline CDR1 is SNHLY and CDR2 FYNNEI. CDR3 size: 17 residues. The CDR3, as DNA: TGTGCCAGCAGTCCCCGTGGAAGGGGGACGAGCAATCAGCCCCAGCATTTT. Translated, it gives CASSPRGRGTSNQPQHF.

V gene TRBV10-3 combines with J gene TRBJ2-7, with TRBD1 identical over 8 bases. J was trimmed by 6 bases and V by 4 bases; bases with no gene match: 14. The CDR3 runs to 16 residues. Germline V CDR1 and CDR2: ENHRY, SYGVKD. The chain's CDR3 is CAISGQGGVTGGEQYF. In DNA, the CDR3 is TGTGCCATCAGTGGCCAGGGGGGAGTCACAGGGGGCGAGCAGTACTTC.

The J gene is TRBJ1-2, the V gene TRBV30, with 7 bases fitting TRBD1. From germline, CDR1 is GTSNPN and CDR2 SVGIG (reference sequence). The CDR3 totals 13 residues. Trimming removed 1 base from V and 7 bases from J; junction bases left unmatched: 6. The CDR3, as DNA: TGTGCCTGGAGTGGGCCGGAGGGGGCTGGCTACACCTTC. Translating gives CAWSGPEGAGYTF.

The V call is TRBV11-2, the J call TRBJ2-5, with D possibly being TRBD1 (5 bases). The CDR3 sequence is 11 residues long. Trimming shortened V by 4 bases and J by 7 bases, and 7 bases separated the two germline ends. CDR1 and CDR2 (germline): SGHAT, FQNNGV. CDR3: CASSSRGTQYF. The CDR3 DNA follows: TGTGCCAGCAGCTCAAGGGGGACCCAGTACTTC.